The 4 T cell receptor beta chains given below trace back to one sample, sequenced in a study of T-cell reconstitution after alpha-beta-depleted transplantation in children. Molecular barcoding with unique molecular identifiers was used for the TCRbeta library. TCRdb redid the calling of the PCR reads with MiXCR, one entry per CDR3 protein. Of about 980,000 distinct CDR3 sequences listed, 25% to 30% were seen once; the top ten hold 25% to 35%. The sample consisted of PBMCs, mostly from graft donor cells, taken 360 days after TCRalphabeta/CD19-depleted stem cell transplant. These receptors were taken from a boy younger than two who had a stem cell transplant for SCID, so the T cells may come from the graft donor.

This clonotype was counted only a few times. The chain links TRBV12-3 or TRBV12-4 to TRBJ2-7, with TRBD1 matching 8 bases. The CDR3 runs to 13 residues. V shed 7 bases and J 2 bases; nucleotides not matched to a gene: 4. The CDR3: CASTRDRPYEQYF. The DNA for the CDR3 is TGTGCCAGCACCCGGGACAGGCCCTACGAGCAGTACTTC.

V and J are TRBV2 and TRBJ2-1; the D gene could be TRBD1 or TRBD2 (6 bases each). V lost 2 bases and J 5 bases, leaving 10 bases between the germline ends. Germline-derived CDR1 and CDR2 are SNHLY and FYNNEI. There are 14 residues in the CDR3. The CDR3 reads CASSEWGANNEQFF. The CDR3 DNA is TGTGCCAGCAGTGAATGGGGGGCTAACAATGAGCAGTTCTTC.

CDR3 sequence reads: CSVGGEGEQFF. CDR3 DNA sequence: TGCAGCGTGGGCGGCGAGGGGGAGCAGTTCTTC. The genes are TRBV29-1 and TRBJ2-1; perhaps D is TRBD1 or TRBD2 (5 bases each). The V end was cut by 6 bases, the J end by 10 bases, with 13 bases between. The CDR3 loop spans 11 amino acids. In germline, CDR1 is SQVTM, CDR2 ANQGSEA.

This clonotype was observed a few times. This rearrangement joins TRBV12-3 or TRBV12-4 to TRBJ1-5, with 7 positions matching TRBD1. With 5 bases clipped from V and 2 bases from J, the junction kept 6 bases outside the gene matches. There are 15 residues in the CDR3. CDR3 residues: CASSQLGQGNQPQHF. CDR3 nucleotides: TGTGCCAGCAGTCAACTCGGACAGGGCAATCAGCCCCAGCATTTT.